This T cell receptor (beta chain) comes out of a study of T and B cells in COVID-19 patients. Multiplex PCR with BIOMED2 TRB-A/B primer pools amplified TRB rearrangements. Using its own MiXCR run on the multiplex PCR reads, TCRdb lists one record per CDR3 protein. The profile shows around 8,000 distinct CDR3 sequences, over 20% of them singletons. There are a few counts of this clonotype. From blood, about 250-500 ng of genomic DNA served as TRB template. Germline CDR1 is MNHNY and CDR2 is SVGAGI (reference sequence). V gave up 8 bases and J gave up 5 bases; unmatched junction bases: 12. The CDR3 is made up of 15 amino acids.

This clonotype was obtained from a human donor with active COVID-19. The chain has TRBV6-6 and TRBJ2-5, with TRBD1 identical over 9 bases. Sample: blood. CDR3 region: CASSVLGQGSETQYF. In DNA form, the CDR3 reads TGTGCCAGCTCAGTTCTCGGACAGGGGTCGGAGACCCAGTACTTC.